This T cell receptor beta chain emerged from a study of identical twins. TCRdb passed the 5' RACE reads through MiXCR, listing each CDR3 protein once. The sample lists roughly 1.6 million distinct CDR3 sequences, under 35% occurring once. The CDR3 length is 17 residues. Germline-derived CDR1 and CDR2 are DFQATT and SNEGSKA (reference sequence). V was clipped by 0 bases and J by 2 bases; unmatched bases: 5. Material: cord blood. This chain links TRBV20-1 with TRBJ2-6; TRBD1 matches at 9 bases. The receptor was derived from a newborn girl in good health. As DNA, the CDR3 is TGCAGTGCTAGAGAGGGACAGGGTAATCCTGGGGCCAACGTCCTGACTTTC. This encodes CSAREGQGNPGANVLTF.